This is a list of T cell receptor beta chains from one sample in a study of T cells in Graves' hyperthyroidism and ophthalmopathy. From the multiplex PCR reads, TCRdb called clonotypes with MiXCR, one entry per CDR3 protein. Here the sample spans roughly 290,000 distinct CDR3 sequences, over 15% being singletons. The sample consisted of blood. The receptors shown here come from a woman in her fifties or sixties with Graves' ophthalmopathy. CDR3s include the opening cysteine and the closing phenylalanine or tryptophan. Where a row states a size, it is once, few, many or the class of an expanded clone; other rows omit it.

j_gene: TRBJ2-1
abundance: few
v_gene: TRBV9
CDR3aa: CASSVDNYRNEQFF

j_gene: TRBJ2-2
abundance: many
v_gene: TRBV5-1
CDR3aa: CASSLGTSGYTGELFF

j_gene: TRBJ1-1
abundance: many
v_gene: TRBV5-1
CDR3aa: CASSLGTGPIDEAFF

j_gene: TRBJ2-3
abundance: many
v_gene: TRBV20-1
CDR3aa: CSARDLRGTKGTDTQYF

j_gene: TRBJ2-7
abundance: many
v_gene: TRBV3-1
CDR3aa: CASSQASRREQYF

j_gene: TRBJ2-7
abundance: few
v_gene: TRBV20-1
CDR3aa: CSASKGLLGGAYEQYF

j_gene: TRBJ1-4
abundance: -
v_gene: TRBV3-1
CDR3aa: CASSQTQGSVEKLFF

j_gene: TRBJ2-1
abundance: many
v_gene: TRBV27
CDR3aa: CASSLSSGGTAYNEQFF

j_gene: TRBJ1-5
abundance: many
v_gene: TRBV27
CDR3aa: CASRMLPGATQPQHF

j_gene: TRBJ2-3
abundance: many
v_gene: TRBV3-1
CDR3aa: CASSRGLAGAPDTQYF

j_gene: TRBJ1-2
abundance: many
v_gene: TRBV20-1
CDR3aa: CSAGEYGYTF

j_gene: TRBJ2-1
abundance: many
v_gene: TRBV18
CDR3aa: CASSPTGGMSSYNEQFF

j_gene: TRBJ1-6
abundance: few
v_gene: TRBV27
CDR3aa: CASSPGQMNSPLHF

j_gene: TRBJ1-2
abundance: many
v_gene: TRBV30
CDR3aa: CAWTLVTGGGYGYTF

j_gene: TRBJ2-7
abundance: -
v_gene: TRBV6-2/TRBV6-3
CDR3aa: CASSPPGPVHEQYF

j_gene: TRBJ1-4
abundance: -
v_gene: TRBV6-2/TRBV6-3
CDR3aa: CASSYHARGGGEKLFF

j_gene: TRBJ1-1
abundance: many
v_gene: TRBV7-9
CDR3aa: CASSTMVGSGTEAFF

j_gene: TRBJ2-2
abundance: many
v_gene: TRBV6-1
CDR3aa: CASDRGNTGELFF

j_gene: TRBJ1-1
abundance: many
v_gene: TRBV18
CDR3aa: CASSQGTGSIAFF

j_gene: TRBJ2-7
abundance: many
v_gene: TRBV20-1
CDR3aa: CSAKTDSWGDQYF

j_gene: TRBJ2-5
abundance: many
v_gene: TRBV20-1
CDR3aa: CSASLQGGETQYF

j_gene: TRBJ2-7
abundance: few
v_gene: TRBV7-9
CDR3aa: CASSLVITDEQYF

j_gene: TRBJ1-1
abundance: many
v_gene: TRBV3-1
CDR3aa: CASSQQDREGTEAFF

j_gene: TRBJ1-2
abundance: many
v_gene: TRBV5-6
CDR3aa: CASSLGFKGTSGYTF

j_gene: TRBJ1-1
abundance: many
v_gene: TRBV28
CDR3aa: CASSSGDSLREAFF

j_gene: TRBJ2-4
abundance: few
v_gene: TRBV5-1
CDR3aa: CASSIGTGGSENIQYF

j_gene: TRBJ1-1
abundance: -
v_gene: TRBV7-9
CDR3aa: CASSLGVAHGAFF

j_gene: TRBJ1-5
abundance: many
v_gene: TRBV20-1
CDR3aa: CSARDGSQPQHF

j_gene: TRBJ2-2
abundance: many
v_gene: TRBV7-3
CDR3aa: CASSFEGAGELFF

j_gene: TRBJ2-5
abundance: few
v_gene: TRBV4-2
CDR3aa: CASSQARLGGGETQYF

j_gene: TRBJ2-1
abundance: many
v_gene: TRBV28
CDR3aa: CASISGSGGTYNEQFF

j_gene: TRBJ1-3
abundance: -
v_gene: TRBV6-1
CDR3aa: CASNPDRINTIYF

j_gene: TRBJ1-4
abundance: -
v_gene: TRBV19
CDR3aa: CASSAGTYEKLFF

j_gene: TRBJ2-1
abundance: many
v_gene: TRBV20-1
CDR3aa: CSALAVLGEGLYNEQFF

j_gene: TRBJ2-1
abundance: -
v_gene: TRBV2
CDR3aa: CASRGLAYEQFF

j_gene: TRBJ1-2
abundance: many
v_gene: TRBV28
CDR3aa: CATRVFYGYTF

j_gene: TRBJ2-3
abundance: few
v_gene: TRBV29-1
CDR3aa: CSGEGQITDTQYF

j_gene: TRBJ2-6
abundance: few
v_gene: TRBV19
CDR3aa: CASSRQGTVSGANVLTF

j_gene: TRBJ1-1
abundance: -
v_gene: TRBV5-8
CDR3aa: CASSWGKGRTEAFF

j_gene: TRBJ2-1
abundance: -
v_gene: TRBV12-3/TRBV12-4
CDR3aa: CASSPSSRGHNEQFF

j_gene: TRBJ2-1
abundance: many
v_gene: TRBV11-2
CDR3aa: CASSLWGNNEQFF

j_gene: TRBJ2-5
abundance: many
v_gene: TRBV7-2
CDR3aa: CASSLQGQLKETQYF

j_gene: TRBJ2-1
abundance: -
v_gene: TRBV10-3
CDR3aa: CAISGTAISYNEQFF

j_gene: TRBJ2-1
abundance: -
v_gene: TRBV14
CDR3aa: CASSHLTGYYNEQFF

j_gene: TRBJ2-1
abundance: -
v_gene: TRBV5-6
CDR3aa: CASSLARGLYNEQFF

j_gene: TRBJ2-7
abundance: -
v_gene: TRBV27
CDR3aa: CASSLSGGRGLSYEQYF

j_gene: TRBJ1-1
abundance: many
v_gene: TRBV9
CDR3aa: CASSVEAGGHTEAFF

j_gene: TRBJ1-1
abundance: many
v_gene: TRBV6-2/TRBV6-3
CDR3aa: CASSPGGAINTEAFF

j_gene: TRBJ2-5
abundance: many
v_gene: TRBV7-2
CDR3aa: CASSLNREGETQYF

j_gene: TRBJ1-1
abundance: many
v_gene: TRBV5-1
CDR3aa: CASSLQGDDTEAFF

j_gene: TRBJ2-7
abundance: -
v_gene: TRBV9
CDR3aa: CASSVGQGVYEQYF